This TCR beta chain was profiled in a study of T cells in Graves' hyperthyroidism and ophthalmopathy (dated by TCRdb to between 2018 and 2020). Background for the entire study: To identify TCR V-J signatures that set the groups apart, the researchers used a discovery cohort of approximately 98 patients, made up of under 45 with Graves' ophthalmopathy and some 60 with stable Graves' hyperthyroidism. An independent validation cohort of fewer than 20 hyperthyroidism patients and about 15 patients who later progressed to ophthalmopathy tested prospective prediction of ophthalmopathy. The approximately 100 discovery patients were divided at random into training and test sets in a 7:3 ratio. The study also compared thyroid tissue and blood T-cell repertoires from about 6 Graves' hyperthyroidism patients. Following sampling, methimazole starting at 30 mg daily was given to hyperthyroidism patients, and high-dose intravenous methylprednisolone was given to ophthalmopathy patients. The paper reports TCR Vbeta CDR3 sequencing of approximately 130 peripheral blood samples: 40 to 45 ophthalmopathy, fewer than 80 hyperthyroidism and some 17 progressor patients.

V and J are trimmed by 5 bases and 8 bases, and the gene matches miss 13 bases of the junction. From the germline V gene (reference sequence), CDR1 is SEHNR and CDR2 is FQNEAQ. CDR3 length: 15 amino acids, cysteine to phenylalanine. Solely the CDR3 DNA is kept, with 45 bases framed from the first base. Patients with uncontrolled infections, other autoimmune diseases, pregnancy or lactation were excluded. Diagnoses were established on the basis of clinical symptoms, serum thyroxine and TRAb, thyroid ultrasound, and orbital computed tomography. Trizol reagent was used to extract total RNA, and RNA quality was then checked on an Agilent 2100 Bioanalyzer. Beyond this particular receptor, the publication reports: In validation, the model predicted progression to ophthalmopathy with 60% to 71% sensitivity and roughly 75% specificity, a median of 6.5 months before onset. No statistical method was used to fix the sample size in advance, and group allocation was not hidden from the investigators. Ophthalmopathy was separated from stable hyperthyroidism by a 13 V-J signature model, with around 88% sensitivity and around 81% specificity obtained in cross-validation and 80%/75% obtained in testing. Most expanded thyroid clonotypes (frequency above 0.001) were also detected in blood, a finding suggesting that blood repertoires may reflect thyroid immune responses.

This clonotype was observed a handful of times. This receptor's antigen is unknown. No much larger clone exists at a distance of one base, and base qualities are not known. Amplification of TCR beta CDR3 regions was carried out from RNA transcripts. The first round of RT-PCR for the TCR CDR3 was performed with the HTBI primer set and the Qiagen OneStep RT-PCR kit. The libraries were constructed in a second round of multiplex PCR and then size-selected and purified. The libraries were sequenced on an Illumina HiSeq2000 using paired-end 100 bp reads. Processing in the source paper ran as follows. SOAPnuke was used to process the raw data, with reads discarded if the reads contained adapters or uncalled bases, had a mean Phred below 15, or lacked an exact constant-primer or identifier match. High-quality paired reads were merged with COPE v1.2.5, and unique nucleotide sequences were defined as clonotypes. MiTCR v1.1 was used to align the clonotypes against IMGT TRBV, TRBD and TRBJ reference segments. The analysis was restricted to V-J combinations with a frequency above 0.0001, which together covered 99% to 99.2% of the repertoires. A TCS score was defined as the ratio of F50 (clonal expansion) to E x V (chaos), with BLOSUM62-based TCRdist applied between CDR3 peptides within each V-J. Welch's t-statistics and random forest reduced around 550 V-J features to 13, which were used in a naive Bayes classifier (R e1071). The similarity between thyroid and blood repertoires was quantified using the Morisita-Horn index. Using fastp at Q25 and MiXCR, TCRdb reprocessed the public reads and kept productive beta chains. Every entry covers one CDR3 protein and lists the most common genes and DNA from its rows. It is TCRdb's table, rather than the study itself, that gives the V and J calls and clone size. Recorded for this sample are 650,000 to 800,000 distinct CDR3 sequences; just under 45% of them occurred a single time. The top ten constitute roughly 6.5% of the sample.

The receptor's source is an adult man with Graves' disease, either hyperthyroidism or ophthalmopathy (not recorded which). What was sequenced was peripheral blood or thyroid tissue (not recorded which). The chain employs TRBV7-9 and TRBJ1-1; 8 nucleotides in the junction match TRBD1. The DNA sequence is given as TGTGCCAGCAGCCCATCGACGACAGGGGCCGCGGAAGCTTTCTTT. It translates as CASSPSTTGAAEAFF.